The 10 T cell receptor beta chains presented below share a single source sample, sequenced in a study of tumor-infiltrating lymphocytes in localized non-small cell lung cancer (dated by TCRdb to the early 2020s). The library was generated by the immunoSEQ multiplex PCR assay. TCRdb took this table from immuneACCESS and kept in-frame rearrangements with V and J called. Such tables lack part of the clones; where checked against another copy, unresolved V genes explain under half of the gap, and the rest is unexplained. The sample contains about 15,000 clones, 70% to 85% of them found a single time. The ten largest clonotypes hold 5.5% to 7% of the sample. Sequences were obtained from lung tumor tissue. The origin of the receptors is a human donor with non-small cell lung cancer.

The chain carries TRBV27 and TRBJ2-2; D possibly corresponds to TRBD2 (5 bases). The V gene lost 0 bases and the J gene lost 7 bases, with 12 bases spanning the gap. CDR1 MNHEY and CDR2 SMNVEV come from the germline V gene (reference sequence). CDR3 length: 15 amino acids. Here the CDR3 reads CASSLSFGIGGELFF. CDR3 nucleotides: TGTGCCAGCAGTTTATCGTTCGGGATTGGCGGGGAGCTGTTTTTT.

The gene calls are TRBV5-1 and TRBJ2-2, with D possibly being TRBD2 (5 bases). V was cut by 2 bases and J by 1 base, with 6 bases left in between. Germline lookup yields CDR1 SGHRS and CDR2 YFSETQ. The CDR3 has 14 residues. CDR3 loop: CASSLGLNTGELFF. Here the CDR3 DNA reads TGCGCCAGCAGCTTAGGACTGAACACCGGGGAGCTGTTTTTT. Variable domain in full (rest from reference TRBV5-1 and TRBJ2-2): KAGVTQTPRYLIKTRGQQVTLSCSPISGHRSVSWYQQTPGQGLQFLFEYFSETQRNKGNFPGRFSGRQFSNSRSEMNVSTLELGDSALYLCASSLGLNTGELFFGEGSRLTVL.

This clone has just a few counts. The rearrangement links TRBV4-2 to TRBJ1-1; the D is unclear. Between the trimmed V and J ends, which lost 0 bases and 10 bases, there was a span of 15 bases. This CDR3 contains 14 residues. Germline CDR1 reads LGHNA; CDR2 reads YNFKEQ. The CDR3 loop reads CASSQDRQVGGAFF. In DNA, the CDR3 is TGTGCCAGCAGCCAAGATAGGCAGGTGGGCGGAGCTTTCTTT.

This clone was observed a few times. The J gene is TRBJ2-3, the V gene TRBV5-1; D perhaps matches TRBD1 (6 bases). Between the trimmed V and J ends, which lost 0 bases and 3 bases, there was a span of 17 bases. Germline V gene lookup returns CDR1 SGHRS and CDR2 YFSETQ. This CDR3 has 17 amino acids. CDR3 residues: CASSLAVGRGRTDTQYF. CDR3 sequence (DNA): TGCGCCAGCAGCTTGGCCGTCGGCAGGGGAAGGACAGATACGCAGTATTTT.

For the CDR3, the DNA is TGTGCCAGCAGCCCCGTGGGGTATCCTTATGGCTACACCTTC. It translates to CASSPVGYPYGYTF. The V and J genes are TRBV28 and TRBJ1-2; D is unclear. This CDR3 contains 14 residues. CDR1 and CDR2 from the germline V gene are MDHEN and SYDVKM. Trimming removed 6 bases from V and 5 bases from J, with 16 bases in between.

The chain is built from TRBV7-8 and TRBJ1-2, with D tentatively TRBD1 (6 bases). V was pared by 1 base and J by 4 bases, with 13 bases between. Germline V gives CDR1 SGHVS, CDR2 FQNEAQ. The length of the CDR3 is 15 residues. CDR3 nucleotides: TGTGCCAGCAGCTTAGACAGGGACCCTATCTATGGCTACACCTTC. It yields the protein CASSLDRDPIYGYTF. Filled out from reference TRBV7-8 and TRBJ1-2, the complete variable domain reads GAGVSQSPRYKVAKRGQDVALRCDPISGHVSLFWYQQALGQGPEFLTYFQNEAQLDKSGLPSDRFFAERPEGSVSTLKIQRTQQEDSAVYLCASSLDRDPIYGYTFGSGTRLTVV.

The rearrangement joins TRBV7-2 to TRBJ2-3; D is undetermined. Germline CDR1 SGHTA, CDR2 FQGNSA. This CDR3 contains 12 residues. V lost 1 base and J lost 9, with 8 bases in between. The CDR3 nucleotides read TGTGCCAGCAGCTTAGGGAGTCCGACGCAGTATTTT. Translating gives CASSLGSPTQYF.

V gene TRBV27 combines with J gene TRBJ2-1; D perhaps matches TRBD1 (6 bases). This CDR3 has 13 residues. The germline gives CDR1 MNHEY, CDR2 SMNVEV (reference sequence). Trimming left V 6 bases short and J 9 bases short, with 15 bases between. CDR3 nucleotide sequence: TGTGCCAGCAGCCAGGGGTTTACCAGTGAGCAGTTCTTC. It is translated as CASSQGFTSEQFF.

Here the CDR3 reads CASSSAGGGQPQHF. As DNA, the CDR3 is TGTGCCAGCAGCTCAGCGGGGGGAGGGCAGCCCCAGCATTTT. This chain connects TRBV5-6 to TRBJ1-5; D possibly corresponds to TRBD1 (5 bases). From germline, CDR1 is SGHDT and CDR2 YYEEEE. The CDR3 runs 14 residues. V was cut by 3 bases and J by 7 bases, with 14 bases left in between.

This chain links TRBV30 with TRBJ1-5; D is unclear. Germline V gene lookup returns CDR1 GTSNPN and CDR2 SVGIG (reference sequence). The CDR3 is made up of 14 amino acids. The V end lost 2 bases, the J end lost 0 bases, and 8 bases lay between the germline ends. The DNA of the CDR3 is TGTGCCTGGAGTCGAGGATATAGCAATCAGCCCCAGCATTTT. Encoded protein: CAWSRGYSNQPQHF.